This TCR beta chain is from a study of T cell repertoires in aging, cancer and after chemotherapy. The template was genomic DNA from peripheral blood, not RNA. Remarks on this clonotype: At one end the junction does not follow the germline gene, possibly because of a read error.

The germline CDR1 and CDR2 sequences are LNHNV and YYDKDF (reference sequence). This CDR3 has 13 residues. Rearranged V-D-J TRB sequences were amplified with a mixed TRB-A/B primer pool. From the multiplex PCR reads, TCRdb called clonotypes with MiXCR, one entry per CDR3 protein. This sample has approximately 5,800 distinct CDR3 sequences; around 42% occur once, and the top ten carry around 50%. This clonotype was sampled from a human donor in good health. Specimen: blood. The rearrangement links TRBV15 to TRBJ1-2, with a tentative D call TRBD1 (6 bases). The CDR3: CATSPGHGYGYNF. In DNA, the CDR3 is TGTGCCACCAGCCCGGGACACGGCTATGGCTACAACTTC.